This TCR beta chain was recorded in a study of T cell changes during pregnancy in multiple sclerosis. Profiled with immunoSEQ multiplex PCR; TCRdb holds only in-frame clones, not every one. The sample carries 45,000 to 65,000 clones, about 90% recorded once. The CDR3 is 14 residues long. Germline V gene data show CDR1 as SGHTA and CDR2 as FQGNSA. V was trimmed by 1 base and J by 7 bases, leaving 8 bases between them. This receptor was taken from a female donor with multiple sclerosis, enrolled in a pregnancy study. This chain links TRBV7-2 with TRBJ1-6; the D gene is possibly TRBD1 (5 bases). The material was CD4+ T cells from peripheral blood mononuclear cells, obtained in the third trimester of pregnancy. CDR3 in amino acids: CASSLVGENSPLHF. In nucleotides, the CDR3 is TGTGCCAGCAGCTTAGTAGGGGAAAATTCACCCCTCCACTTT.